One sample yielded the 25 T cell receptor beta chains listed below, sequenced in a study of patients and donors after allogeneic stem cell transplantation. One entry per CDR3 protein results from TCRdb running MiXCR on the RT-PCR reads. The sample has 390,000 or so distinct CDR3 sequences; 16% are singletons. The sample taken for sequencing was blood, either unsorted or a sorted T cell fraction (not recorded which). The source of these receptors is a human donor who was either an allogeneic HSCT recipient or a stem cell or donor lymphocyte infusion donor (not recorded which). It is not recorded whose cells these are; they may come from a transplant donor.

The J gene is TRBJ2-7, the V gene TRBV7-9; TRBD2 agrees at 7 bases. The CDR3 consists of 15 residues. In germline, CDR1 is SEHNR, CDR2 FQNEAQ (reference sequence). Unmatched junction bases numbered 5, after V lost 3 bases and J lost 0 bases. The CDR3 region is CASSFPGRSSYEQYF. In DNA, the CDR3 is TGTGCCAGCAGCTTCCCCGGGAGGAGCTCCTACGAGCAGTACTTC.

Ten or more counts support this clonotype. CDR3 protein: CSARLRTAPYNEQFF. CDR3 DNA sequence: TGCAGCGCGCGACTTCGAACAGCCCCCTACAATGAGCAGTTCTTC. The chain joins TRBV29-1 to TRBJ2-1, with no clear D. The CDR3 runs to 15 residues. V shed 7 bases and J shed 2 bases, with 18 bases lying between them. The germline gives CDR1 SQVTM, CDR2 ANQGSEA.

This chain uses TRBV7-9 with TRBJ1-1; no reliable D call. Per the germline V gene, CDR1 is SEHNR and CDR2 is FQNEAQ (reference sequence). V was shortened by 4 bases and J by 1 base, with 13 bases between the two germline ends. The CDR3 contains 15 residues. The DNA of the CDR3 is TGTGCCAGCAGCTCTCGATCACGTGGGAACACTGAAGCTTTCTTT. Translation gives CASSSRSRGNTEAFF.

This clonotype was observed a few times. This chain joins TRBV12-3 or TRBV12-4 and TRBJ2-7, with TRBD2 matching over 9 bases. The CDR3 is made up of 17 amino acids. V trimming: 6 bases; J trimming: 7 bases; junction bases outside the gene matches: 19. CDR3 amino acids: CASSPEGRVAGEGEQYF. CDR3 nucleotides: TGTGCCAGCAGCCCAGAAGGAAGAGTAGCGGGAGAGGGAGAGCAGTACTTC.

This clonotype came up a few times. This sequence joins TRBV2 and TRBJ1-5, with D tentatively TRBD1 (5 bases). V gave up 6 bases and J gave up 0 bases, with 15 bases separating them. The CDR3 has 16 residues. CDR1 and CDR2 from the germline V gene are SNHLY and FYNNEI. Written as DNA, the CDR3 is TGTGCCAGCAGCGGTGGGGGGAGCCATAGCAATCAGCCCCAGCATTTT. Translation gives CASSGGGSHSNQPQHF.

This clonotype showed up just a few times. The chain recombines TRBV10-3 with TRBJ1-1; 8 positions agree with TRBD1. V gave up 6 bases and J gave up 1 base; unmatched junction bases: 7. Germline V gene lookup returns CDR1 ENHRY and CDR2 SYGVKD. CDR3 length equals 15 residues. This CDR3 reads CAIRDRVLSNTEAFF. CDR3 nucleotides: TGTGCCATCAGGGACAGGGTGCTGTCGAACACTGAAGCTTTCTTT.

Only a few counts were recorded for this clonotype. The chain combines TRBV7-8 with TRBJ1-5; D unclear. Germline CDR1 SGHVS, CDR2 FQNEAQ. V was pared by 5 bases and J by 0 bases, with 17 bases between. The CDR3 is 17 amino acids. CDR3 sequence reads: CASSPRLGLHSNQPQHF. Here the CDR3 DNA reads TGTGCCAGCAGCCCTCGACTGGGTCTCCATAGCAATCAGCCCCAGCATTTT.

J is TRBJ2-3 and V is TRBV4-2; 7 bases line up with TRBD1. Germline assignment: CDR1 LGHNA and CDR2 YNFKEQ. With V trimmed by 1 base and J by 4 bases, 8 bases remained unmatched. The CDR3 runs 16 residues. As DNA, the CDR3 is TGTGCCAGCAGCCAAGTACGAGGGACAGATGCAGATACGCAGTATTTT. It is translated as CASSQVRGTDADTQYF.

This clonotype was seen more than once but under ten times. This rearrangement joins TRBV5-1 to TRBJ1-2, with D possibly matching TRBD1 (6 bases). V dropped 4 bases and J dropped 5 bases, with 18 bases sitting between them. The CDR3 loop spans 15 amino acids. Looked up from germline, CDR1 is SGHRS and CDR2 is YFSETQ. The CDR3 nucleotides are TGCGCCAGCAGCCATGGCAGGGGCCGAGGGTATGGCTACACCTTC. Amino acid sequence: CASSHGRGRGYGYTF.

The chain combines TRBV30 with TRBJ2-7; D gene ambiguous. Germline V CDR1 and CDR2: GTSNPN, SVGIG (reference sequence). V was shortened by 1 base and J by 3 bases, with 10 bases between the two germline ends. The CDR3 length is 13 residues. The CDR3: CAWSGGPYYEQYF. The CDR3 nucleotides are TGTGCCTGGAGTGGTGGACCTTACTACGAGCAGTACTTC.

The rearrangement joins TRBV9 to TRBJ2-2, with 7 bases fitting TRBD1. CDR3 length equals 15 residues. Germline V CDR1 and CDR2: SGDLS, YYNGEE. V shed 1 base and J 8 bases; nucleotides not matched to a gene: 8. This CDR3 is CASSVTGAAKGELFF. CDR3 sequence (DNA): TGTGCCAGCAGCGTAACAGGGGCTGCCAAGGGGGAGCTGTTTTTT.

V gene TRBV6-1 combines with J gene TRBJ2-1; 10 nucleotides line up with TRBD2. The V and J ends lost 2 bases and 3 bases, in that order; junction bases with no gene match: 13. This CDR3 has 19 amino acids. CDR1 and CDR2 (germline): MNHNS, SASEGT. CDR3 residues: CASSESFAGTSGVYNEQFF. CDR3 DNA sequence: TGTGCCAGCAGTGAAAGCTTTGCCGGCACTAGCGGGGTCTACAATGAGCAGTTCTTC.

This clonotype was counted at least ten times. The chain has TRBV29-1 and TRBJ2-3; the match to TRBD1 covers 8 bases. With V trimmed by 4 bases and J by 6 bases, 9 bases remained unmatched. CDR1 and CDR2 (germline): SQVTM, ANQGSEA. This CDR3 has 14 amino acids. CDR3 DNA sequence: TGCAGCGTTGCCGTGGCAGGGGGCGTGGATACGCAGTATTTT. Its protein is CSVAVAGGVDTQYF.

This clonotype occurred many times. This chain's CDR3 is CASSPTQGSGANVLTF. The CDR3 nucleotides read TGTGCCAGCAGCCCAACACAGGGCTCTGGGGCCAACGTCCTGACTTTC. The chain joins TRBV9 to TRBJ2-6; D possibly corresponds to TRBD1 (6 bases). Trimming took off 4 bases at V and 0 bases at J, with 11 bases between the two ends. This CDR3 has 16 amino acids. Germline CDR1 SGDLS, CDR2 YYNGEE.

This clonotype was counted only a few times. The J gene is TRBJ2-1, the V gene TRBV2; D gene unclear. Looked up from germline, CDR1 is SNHLY and CDR2 is FYNNEI. CDR3 size: 14 residues. V lost 4 bases and J lost 3, with 10 bases in between. CDR3 sequence reads: CASSGLRHYNEQFF. The CDR3 DNA reads TGTGCCAGCAGTGGGCTAAGACACTACAATGAGCAGTTCTTC. Drawing the rest from reference TRBV2 and TRBJ2-1, the complete variable domain is EPEVTQTPSHQVTQMGQEVILRCVPISNHLYFYWYRQILGQKVEFLVSFYNNEISEKSEIFDDQFSVERPDGSNFTLKIRSTKLEDSAMYFCASSGLRHYNEQFFGPGTRLTVL.

The gene calls are TRBV12-3 or TRBV12-4 and TRBJ2-1, with TRBD2 matching 10 bases. Trimming cost V 6 bases and J 8 bases; bases outside gene matches: 10. This CDR3 has 15 amino acids. CDR3 DNA sequence: TGTGCCAGCAGGACTCATAGCGGGGGGAAGGATGAGCAGTTCTTC. It encodes CASRTHSGGKDEQFF.

V gene TRBV4-1 combines with J gene TRBJ2-5; 13 bases fit TRBD2. In germline, CDR1 is MGHRA, CDR2 YSYEKL. With V trimmed by 0 bases and J by 2 bases, 0 bases remained unmatched. This CDR3 comprises 16 residues. CDR3 DNA: TGCGCCAGCAGCCAAGAGGGACTAGCGGGGCAAGAGACCCAGTACTTC. This encodes CASSQEGLAGQETQYF.

The J gene is TRBJ2-7, the V gene TRBV4-1; 13 bases line up with TRBD2. This CDR3 region has 21 residues. After removal of 4 bases from V and 2 bases from J, the junction contained 20 bases not matched to a gene. Per germline, CDR1 MGHRA and CDR2 YSYEKL. CDR3 protein: CASSLGPGLLGLAGATYEQYF. The CDR3 DNA follows: TGCGCCAGCAGCCTTGGACCGGGACTCCTAGGACTAGCGGGGGCAACCTACGAGCAGTACTTC.

The CDR3 region has the DNA TGTGCCAGCAGTTACCTCGGTGAGGGGGGAGGTGAAAAACTGTTTTTT. This sequence encodes CASSYLGEGGGEKLFF. The chain carries TRBV27 and TRBJ1-4; D is perhaps TRBD1 (6 bases). Trimming took off 4 bases at V and 7 bases at J, with 19 bases between the two ends. This CDR3 has 16 amino acids. From germline, CDR1 is MNHEY and CDR2 SMNVEV (reference sequence).

This clonotype was seen a few times. This chain links TRBV27 with TRBJ2-7; TRBD1 matches 7 bases. The germline V gene has CDR1 MNHEY and CDR2 SMNVEV (reference sequence). V dropped 2 bases and J dropped 3; count of bases not matched to a gene: 10. CDR3 length: 16 amino acids. In DNA, the CDR3 is TGTGCCAGCAGTTTACGGTCCGGGACAGCCAACTACGAGCAGTACTTC. Translation: CASSLRSGTANYEQYF.

The rearrangement links TRBV12-3 or TRBV12-4 to TRBJ2-6; 7 positions agree with TRBD1. The CDR3 has 16 residues. V gave up 6 bases and J gave up 0 bases; unmatched junction bases: 5. CDR3: CASSSTGPSGANVLTF. DNA of the CDR3: TGTGCCAGCAGCTCGACAGGGCCCTCTGGGGCCAACGTCCTGACTTTC.

This clonotype was counted only a few times. The V gene is TRBV18, the J gene TRBJ1-1; 10 bases are shared with TRBD1. Trimming cost V 3 bases and J 8 bases; bases outside gene matches: 3. Germline V gene sequence: CDR1 KGHSH, CDR2 LQKENI. The CDR3 totals 13 residues. The DNA of the CDR3 is TGTGCCAGCTCACCGGGACAGGGGTTCGAAGCTTTCTTT. It codes for CASSPGQGFEAFF.

The chain is built from TRBV2 and TRBJ2-7; no clear D. The CDR3 extends over 14 amino acids. The germline V gene encodes CDR1 SNHLY and CDR2 FYNNEI. V shed 7 bases and J shed 6 bases, with 19 bases lying between them. CDR3 nucleotide sequence: TGTGCCAGCAACACGCGGCCTCCTTTGGGCGAGCAGTACTTC. Translated: CASNTRPPLGEQYF.

This clonotype was detected a few times. This chain links TRBV11-2 with TRBJ1-3; maybe TRBD1 (5 bases). CDR3 length: 14 residues. Germline V gene sequence: CDR1 SGHAT, CDR2 FQNNGV. Deletions cut 6 bases from V and 4 bases from J, with 13 bases between. The CDR3 loop reads CASSFKGQGNTIYF. In nucleotides, the CDR3 is TGTGCCAGCAGTTTCAAGGGGCAAGGAAACACCATATATTTT.

This chain links TRBV4-1 with TRBJ2-2; 12 bases map to TRBD2. Germline CDR1 MGHRA, CDR2 YSYEKL. This CDR3 contains 21 residues. J gave up 7 bases and V 3 bases, and 21 bases lay outside the gene matches. CDR3 in amino acids: CASSHVWTSGIQIKFVGELFF. Written as DNA, the CDR3 is TGCGCCAGCAGCCACGTTTGGACTAGCGGGATCCAGATAAAGTTTGTCGGGGAGCTGTTTTTT.